This is a list of T cell receptor beta chains from one sample in a study of blood T cell repertoires in COVID-19. This table comes from immunoSEQ multiplex PCR, and its TCRdb copy is limited to in-frame clones, with some not included. The sample lists roughly 300,000 clones, 90% seen once, with nearly 7% in the top ten. The source material was peripheral blood. The source is a young woman with COVID-19, enrolled during active disease. CDR3s include the opening cysteine and the closing phenylalanine or tryptophan. A D gene is named only where the DNA matches it firmly. Only some rows state a clone size, as once, few, many or a class for expanded clones.

cdr3_aa: CAWSKLGSFNQPQHF
cdr3_nt: TGTGCCTGGAGTAAACTCGGGAGTTTCAATCAGCCCCAGCATTTT
v_call: TRBV30
cdr3_length: 15
clone_size: once
d_call: .
j_call: TRBJ1-5

cdr3_aa: CAWSVSISDSPLHF
cdr3_nt: TGTGCCTGGAGTGTGTCAATAAGCGATTCACCCCTCCACTTT
v_call: TRBV30
cdr3_length: 14
clone_size: .
d_call: .
j_call: TRBJ1-6

cdr3_aa: CASSPRQGSLFGYTF
cdr3_nt: TGTGCCAGCAGCCCTCGACAGGGTTCATTATTTGGCTACACCTTC
v_call: TRBV7-2
cdr3_length: 15
clone_size: .
d_call: TRBD1
j_call: TRBJ1-2

cdr3_aa: CASSQGSRLYEQYF
cdr3_nt: TGTGCCAGCAGCCAAGGATCCAGGCTCTACGAGCAGTACTTC
v_call: TRBV3-1/TRBV3-2
cdr3_length: 14
clone_size: .
d_call: .
j_call: TRBJ2-7

cdr3_aa: CASSPGEHQPQHF
cdr3_nt: TGCGCCAGCAGCCCCGGGGAGCATCAGCCCCAGCATTTT
v_call: TRBV4-1
cdr3_length: 13
clone_size: .
d_call: .
j_call: TRBJ1-5

cdr3_aa: CASSLPSGRASYEQYF
cdr3_nt: TGTGCCAGCAGCTTGCCTAGCGGGAGGGCCTCCTACGAGCAGTACTTC
v_call: TRBV7-9
cdr3_length: 16
clone_size: .
d_call: TRBD2
j_call: TRBJ2-7

cdr3_aa: CASSSGTGVDYGYTF
cdr3_nt: TGTGCCAGCAGCTCGGGGACAGGGGTCGACTATGGCTACACCTTC
v_call: TRBV5-8
cdr3_length: 15
clone_size: .
d_call: TRBD1
j_call: TRBJ1-2

cdr3_aa: CASSQRVAGIGETQYF
cdr3_nt: TGTGCCAGCAGCCAGAGGGTAGCGGGAATAGGAGAGACCCAGTACTTC
v_call: TRBV3-1/TRBV3-2
cdr3_length: 16
clone_size: .
d_call: TRBD2
j_call: TRBJ2-5

cdr3_aa: CASSQADRSFGYTF
cdr3_nt: TGTGCCAGCAGCCAAGCAGACAGGAGTTTTGGCTACACCTTC
v_call: TRBV3-1/TRBV3-2
cdr3_length: 14
clone_size: .
d_call: .
j_call: TRBJ1-2

cdr3_aa: CASSFGVEQFF
cdr3_nt: TGCGCCAGCAGCTTCGGGGTTGAGCAGTTCTTC
v_call: TRBV5-1
cdr3_length: 11
clone_size: .
d_call: .
j_call: TRBJ2-1

cdr3_aa: CASSQDRGTIYYEQYF
cdr3_nt: TGCGCCAGCAGCCAAGACAGGGGGACAATATACTACGAGCAGTACTTC
v_call: TRBV4-3
cdr3_length: 16
clone_size: .
d_call: TRBD1
j_call: TRBJ2-7

cdr3_aa: CASSLGTGVNTQYF
cdr3_nt: TGTGCCAGCAGCTTGGGGACAGGGGTAAATACGCAGTATTTT
v_call: TRBV5-6
cdr3_length: 14
clone_size: .
d_call: TRBD1
j_call: TRBJ2-3

cdr3_aa: CATSQGAGYGYTF
cdr3_nt: TGTGCCACCAGCCAGGGGGCGGGCTATGGCTACACCTTC
v_call: TRBV24-1
cdr3_length: 13
clone_size: once
d_call: TRBD1
j_call: TRBJ1-2

cdr3_aa: CASSGTSGILNEQFF
cdr3_nt: TGTGCCAGCAGCGGGACTAGCGGGATCCTCAATGAGCAGTTCTTC
v_call: TRBV7-2
cdr3_length: 15
clone_size: .
d_call: TRBD2
j_call: TRBJ2-1

cdr3_aa: CASSQDDGGGRYF
cdr3_nt: TGTGCCAGCAGCCAAGATGACGGTGGAGGCAGGTATTTT
v_call: TRBV3-1/TRBV3-2
cdr3_length: 13
clone_size: .
d_call: .
j_call: TRBJ1-4

cdr3_aa: CASSLDRDSQETQYF
cdr3_nt: TGTGCCAGCTCACTCGACCGGGACTCCCAAGAGACCCAGTACTTC
v_call: TRBV18
cdr3_length: 15
clone_size: .
d_call: .
j_call: TRBJ2-5

cdr3_aa: CASRRTQALSYEQYF
cdr3_nt: TGTGCCAGTCGCCGCACTCAGGCGCTCTCCTACGAGCAGTACTTC
v_call: TRBV19
cdr3_length: 15
clone_size: .
d_call: .
j_call: TRBJ2-7

cdr3_aa: CASSQASGVDEQYF
cdr3_nt: TGTGCCAGCAGCCAAGCTAGCGGGGTTGATGAGCAGTACTTC
v_call: TRBV3-1/TRBV3-2
cdr3_length: 14
clone_size: .
d_call: TRBD2
j_call: TRBJ2-7

cdr3_aa: CASSLAGGGQETQYF
cdr3_nt: TGTGCCAGCAGCTTGGCGGGAGGGGGCCAAGAGACCCAGTACTTC
v_call: TRBV11-2
cdr3_length: 15
clone_size: .
d_call: TRBD2
j_call: TRBJ2-5

cdr3_aa: CASSSGLPTYEQYF
cdr3_nt: TGTGCCAGCAGTTCGGGACTACCAACCTACGAGCAGTACTTC
v_call: TRBV27
cdr3_length: 14
clone_size: .
d_call: TRBD2
j_call: TRBJ2-7

cdr3_aa: CASSYSGQGSPLHF
cdr3_nt: TGTGCCAGCAGTTATTCGGGACAGGGCTCACCCCTCCACTTT
v_call: TRBV6-2/TRBV6-3
cdr3_length: 14
clone_size: .
d_call: TRBD1
j_call: TRBJ1-6

cdr3_aa: CASRRTGTTNEKLFF
cdr3_nt: TGTGCCAGCAGGAGAACAGGGACAACTAATGAAAAACTGTTTTTT
v_call: TRBV2
cdr3_length: 15
clone_size: .
d_call: .
j_call: TRBJ1-4

cdr3_aa: CASSQVNQAYEQYF
cdr3_nt: TGCGCCAGCAGCCAAGTTAACCAGGCCTACGAGCAGTACTTC
v_call: TRBV4-3
cdr3_length: 14
clone_size: .
d_call: .
j_call: TRBJ2-7

cdr3_aa: CASSPWTENTEAFF
cdr3_nt: TGTGCCAGCAGTCCCTGGACAGAGAACACTGAAGCTTTCTTT
v_call: TRBV2
cdr3_length: 14
clone_size: .
d_call: .
j_call: TRBJ1-1

cdr3_aa: CATDRDGSSYNEQFF
cdr3_nt: TGTGCCACTGACAGGGACGGATCCTCCTACAATGAGCAGTTCTTC
v_call: TRBV6-5
cdr3_length: 15
clone_size: .
d_call: TRBD1
j_call: TRBJ2-1

cdr3_aa: CASSLGAGPNYEQYF
cdr3_nt: TGCGCCAGCAGCTTGGGGGCAGGGCCTAACTACGAGCAGTACTTC
v_call: TRBV5-1
cdr3_length: 15
clone_size: .
d_call: .
j_call: TRBJ2-7

cdr3_aa: CASSISTGGTEAFF
cdr3_nt: TGTGCCAGTAGTATCTCGACAGGGGGCACTGAAGCTTTCTTT
v_call: TRBV19
cdr3_length: 14
clone_size: few
d_call: TRBD1
j_call: TRBJ1-1

cdr3_aa: CAWNAGKSYGYTF
cdr3_nt: TGTGCCTGGAATGCGGGAAAATCCTATGGCTACACCTTC
v_call: TRBV30
cdr3_length: 13
clone_size: .
d_call: .
j_call: TRBJ1-2

cdr3_aa: CASSLALGGQTEAFF
cdr3_nt: TGCGCCAGCAGCTTGGCTCTCGGGGGGCAAACTGAAGCTTTCTTT
v_call: TRBV5-1
cdr3_length: 15
clone_size: .
d_call: .
j_call: TRBJ1-1

cdr3_aa: CASRSSLTGGYEQYF
cdr3_nt: TGTGCCAGCAGGAGCTCCCTAACGGGGGGGTACGAGCAGTACTTC
v_call: TRBV2
cdr3_length: 15
clone_size: .
d_call: TRBD2
j_call: TRBJ2-7

cdr3_aa: CASSAKNGGPQHF
cdr3_nt: TGTGCCAGCAGCGCTAAAAACGGGGGACCCCAGCATTTT
v_call: TRBV6-5
cdr3_length: 13
clone_size: .
d_call: .
j_call: TRBJ1-5

cdr3_aa: CAWSARAGISEKLFF
cdr3_nt: TGTGCCTGGAGTGCCCGGGCAGGGATAAGCGAAAAACTGTTTTTT
v_call: TRBV30
cdr3_length: 15
clone_size: once
d_call: .
j_call: TRBJ1-4

cdr3_aa: CASSLARGQPQHF
cdr3_nt: TGTGCCAGCAGCTTGGCGCGGGGTCAGCCCCAGCATTTT
v_call: TRBV5-6
cdr3_length: 13
clone_size: .
d_call: .
j_call: TRBJ1-5

cdr3_aa: CASISTSGVYNEQFF
cdr3_nt: TGTGCCAGTATATCAACTAGCGGGGTTTACAATGAGCAGTTCTTC
v_call: TRBV19
cdr3_length: 15
clone_size: .
d_call: TRBD2
j_call: TRBJ2-1

cdr3_aa: CASSSSGTYEQYF
cdr3_nt: TGTGCCAGCAGCTCCTCGGGAACCTACGAGCAGTACTTC
v_call: TRBV12-3/TRBV12-4
cdr3_length: 13
clone_size: .
d_call: .
j_call: TRBJ2-7

cdr3_aa: CASSLRRLTGGEAFF
cdr3_nt: TGTGCCAGCAGCTTAAGGCGTTTGACAGGGGGGGAGGCTTTCTTT
v_call: TRBV7-2
cdr3_length: 15
clone_size: .
d_call: TRBD1
j_call: TRBJ1-1

cdr3_aa: CASSSGGWETQYF
cdr3_nt: TGTGCCAGCAGCTCCGGAGGGTGGGAGACCCAGTACTTC
v_call: TRBV5-6
cdr3_length: 13
clone_size: .
d_call: .
j_call: TRBJ2-5

cdr3_aa: CASSAGRAGSYEQYF
cdr3_nt: TGTGCCAGCAGCGCCGGACGTGCGGGTTCCTACGAGCAGTACTTC
v_call: TRBV9
cdr3_length: 15
clone_size: .
d_call: .
j_call: TRBJ2-7

cdr3_aa: CASSLVRERKNEQYF
cdr3_nt: TGTGCCAGCAGCTTGGTGAGGGAGAGGAAAAACGAGCAGTACTTC
v_call: TRBV5-6
cdr3_length: 15
clone_size: .
d_call: .
j_call: TRBJ2-7

cdr3_aa: CASSPQGGNTIYF
cdr3_nt: TGTGCCAGCAGCCCACAGGGTGGAAACACCATATATTTT
v_call: TRBV6-5
cdr3_length: 13
clone_size: .
d_call: .
j_call: TRBJ1-3

cdr3_aa: CASSVTGQAGNTIYF
cdr3_nt: TGTGCCAGCAGCGTAACAGGGCAGGCTGGAAACACCATATATTTT
v_call: TRBV9
cdr3_length: 15
clone_size: .
d_call: .
j_call: TRBJ1-3

cdr3_aa: CASSSGQGAGYTF
cdr3_nt: TGTGCCAGCAGTTCAGGGCAGGGTGCTGGCTACACCTTC
v_call: TRBV28
cdr3_length: 13
clone_size: .
d_call: .
j_call: TRBJ1-2

cdr3_aa: CASSSGGIPYEQYF
cdr3_nt: TGTGCCAGCAGCTCGGGGGGAATCCCCTACGAGCAGTACTTC
v_call: TRBV5-4
cdr3_length: 14
clone_size: .
d_call: TRBD2
j_call: TRBJ2-7

cdr3_aa: CASTPVAGGSADTQYF
cdr3_nt: TGTGCCAGCACCCCAGTTGCGGGAGGGTCAGCAGATACGCAGTATTTT
v_call: TRBV6-2/TRBV6-3
cdr3_length: 16
clone_size: .
d_call: TRBD2
j_call: TRBJ2-3

cdr3_aa: CASSLRGSGNTIYF
cdr3_nt: TGTGCCAGCTCTCTCAGGGGATCCGGAAACACCATATATTTT
v_call: TRBV18
cdr3_length: 14
clone_size: .
d_call: .
j_call: TRBJ1-3

cdr3_aa: CASSPLGQFAGNTIYF
cdr3_nt: TGTGCCAGCTCACCACTCGGACAGTTTGCAGGAAACACCATATATTTT
v_call: TRBV18
cdr3_length: 16
clone_size: .
d_call: .
j_call: TRBJ1-3

cdr3_aa: CASSHPIGGRVYEQYF
cdr3_nt: TGCGCCAGCAGCCACCCCATTGGAGGGCGCGTCTACGAGCAGTACTTC
v_call: TRBV4-1
cdr3_length: 16
clone_size: .
d_call: .
j_call: TRBJ2-7

cdr3_aa: CASSLTRGGEQFF
cdr3_nt: TGTGCCAGCAGCTTGACTAGGGGGGGTGAGCAGTTCTTC
v_call: TRBV7-2
cdr3_length: 13
clone_size: .
d_call: .
j_call: TRBJ2-1

cdr3_aa: CASSQVGQEQYF
cdr3_nt: TGCGCCAGCAGCCAAGTGGGGCAGGAGCAGTACTTC
v_call: TRBV4-1
cdr3_length: 12
clone_size: .
d_call: .
j_call: TRBJ2-7

cdr3_aa: CASLLEGTEAFF
cdr3_nt: TGTGCCAGCCTCTTAGAGGGCACTGAAGCTTTCTTT
v_call: TRBV2
cdr3_length: 12
clone_size: few
d_call: .
j_call: TRBJ1-1

cdr3_aa: CAWSGTGADQPQHF
cdr3_nt: TGTGCCTGGAGTGGGACAGGGGCAGATCAGCCCCAGCATTTT
v_call: TRBV30
cdr3_length: 14
clone_size: .
d_call: TRBD1
j_call: TRBJ1-5

cdr3_aa: CATSDRSPGQGSNTGELFF
cdr3_nt: TGTGCCACCAGTGATCGATCTCCGGGACAGGGGTCGAACACCGGGGAGCTGTTTTTT
v_call: TRBV24-1
cdr3_length: 19
clone_size: .
d_call: TRBD1
j_call: TRBJ2-2

cdr3_aa: CASSSVDRDSEQYF
cdr3_nt: TGTGCCAGCAGTTCGGTGGACAGGGACAGCGAGCAGTACTTC
v_call: TRBV28
cdr3_length: 14
clone_size: .
d_call: TRBD1
j_call: TRBJ2-7

cdr3_aa: CASSVVAGGEQYF
cdr3_nt: TGTGCTAGCAGCGTAGTCGCGGGAGGCGAGCAGTACTTC
v_call: TRBV9
cdr3_length: 13
clone_size: .
d_call: TRBD2
j_call: TRBJ2-7

cdr3_aa: CASRGGQPTTNEKLFF
cdr3_nt: TGTGCCAGCAGGGGGGGACAGCCCACAACTAATGAAAAACTGTTTTTT
v_call: TRBV2
cdr3_length: 16
clone_size: .
d_call: TRBD1
j_call: TRBJ1-4

cdr3_aa: CASSPLAGVGGELFF
cdr3_nt: TGTGCTAGCAGCCCACTAGCGGGAGTGGGCGGGGAGCTGTTTTTT
v_call: TRBV7-7
cdr3_length: 15
clone_size: .
d_call: TRBD2
j_call: TRBJ2-2

cdr3_aa: CASSRTGENYGYTF
cdr3_nt: TGTGCCAGCAGCCGGACAGGGGAAAACTATGGCTACACCTTC
v_call: TRBV6-5
cdr3_length: 14
clone_size: once
d_call: TRBD1
j_call: TRBJ1-2

cdr3_aa: CAISAGQGVSYEQYF
cdr3_nt: TGTGCCATCAGTGCAGGGCAGGGGGTGTCCTACGAGCAGTACTTC
v_call: TRBV10-3
cdr3_length: 15
clone_size: .
d_call: TRBD1
j_call: TRBJ2-7

cdr3_aa: CASSLASGTYNEQFF
cdr3_nt: TGTGCCAGCAGCTTAGCTAGCGGGACCTACAATGAGCAGTTCTTC
v_call: TRBV11-2
cdr3_length: 15
clone_size: .
d_call: TRBD2
j_call: TRBJ2-1

cdr3_aa: CASSEGETQYF
cdr3_nt: TGTGCCAGCAGCGAGGGAGAGACCCAGTACTTC
v_call: TRBV5-6
cdr3_length: 11
clone_size: .
d_call: .
j_call: TRBJ2-5